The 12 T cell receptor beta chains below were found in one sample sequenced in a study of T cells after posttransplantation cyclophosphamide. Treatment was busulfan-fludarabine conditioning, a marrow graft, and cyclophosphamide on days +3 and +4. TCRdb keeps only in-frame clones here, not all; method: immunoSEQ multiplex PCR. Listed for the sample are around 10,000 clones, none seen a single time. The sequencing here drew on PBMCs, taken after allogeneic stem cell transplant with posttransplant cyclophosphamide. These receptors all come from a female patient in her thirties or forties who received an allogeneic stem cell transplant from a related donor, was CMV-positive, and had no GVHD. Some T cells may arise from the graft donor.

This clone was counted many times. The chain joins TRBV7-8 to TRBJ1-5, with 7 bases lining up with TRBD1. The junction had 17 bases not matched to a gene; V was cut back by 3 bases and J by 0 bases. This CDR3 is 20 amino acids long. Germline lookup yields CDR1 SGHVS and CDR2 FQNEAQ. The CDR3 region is CASSFPPMVEGADSNQPQHF. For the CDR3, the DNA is TGTGCCAGCAGCTTTCCCCCCATGGTGGAGGGGGCTGATAGCAATCAGCCCCAGCATTTT.

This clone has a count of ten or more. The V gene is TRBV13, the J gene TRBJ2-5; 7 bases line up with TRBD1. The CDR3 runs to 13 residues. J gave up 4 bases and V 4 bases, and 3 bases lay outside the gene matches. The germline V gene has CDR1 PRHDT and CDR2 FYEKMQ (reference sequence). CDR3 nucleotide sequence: TGTGCCAGCAGCTCCCACAGGGGAGAGACCCAGTACTTC. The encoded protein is CASSSHRGETQYF.

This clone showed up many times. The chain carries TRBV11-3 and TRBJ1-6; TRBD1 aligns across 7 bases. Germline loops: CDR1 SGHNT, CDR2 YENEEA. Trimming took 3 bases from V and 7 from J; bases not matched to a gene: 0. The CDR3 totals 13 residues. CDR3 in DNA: TGTGCCAGCAGCTTGGGACAGAATTCACCCCTCCACTTT. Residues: CASSLGQNSPLHF.

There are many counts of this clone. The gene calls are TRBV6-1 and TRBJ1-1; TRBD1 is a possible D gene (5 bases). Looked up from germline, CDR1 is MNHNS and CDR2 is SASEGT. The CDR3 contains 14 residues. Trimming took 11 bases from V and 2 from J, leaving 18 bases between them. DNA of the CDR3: TGTGCCGCTCACCCTGGGGCCAGAAACACTGAAGCTTTCTTT. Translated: CAAHPGARNTEAFF.

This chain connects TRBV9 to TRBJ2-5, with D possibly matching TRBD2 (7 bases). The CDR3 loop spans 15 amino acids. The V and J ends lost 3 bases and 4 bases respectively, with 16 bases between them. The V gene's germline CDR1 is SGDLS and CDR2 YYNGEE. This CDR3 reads CASSGGGAGGETQYF. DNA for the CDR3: TGTGCCAGCAGCGGAGGGGGGGCCGGTGGAGAGACCCAGTACTTC.

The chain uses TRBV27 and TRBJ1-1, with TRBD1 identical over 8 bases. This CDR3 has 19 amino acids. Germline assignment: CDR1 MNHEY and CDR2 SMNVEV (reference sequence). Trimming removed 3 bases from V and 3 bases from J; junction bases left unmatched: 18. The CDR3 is CASSLRMGWWQGADTEAFF. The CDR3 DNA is TGTGCCAGCAGTTTGCGTATGGGGTGGTGGCAGGGGGCGGACACTGAAGCTTTCTTT.

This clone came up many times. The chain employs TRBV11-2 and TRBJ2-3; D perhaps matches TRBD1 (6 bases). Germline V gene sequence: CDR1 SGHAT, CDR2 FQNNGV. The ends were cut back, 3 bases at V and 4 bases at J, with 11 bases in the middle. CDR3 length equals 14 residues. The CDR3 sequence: CASSFRGQSDTQYF. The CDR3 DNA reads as TGTGCCAGCAGCTTCCGAGGACAGTCAGATACGCAGTATTTT.

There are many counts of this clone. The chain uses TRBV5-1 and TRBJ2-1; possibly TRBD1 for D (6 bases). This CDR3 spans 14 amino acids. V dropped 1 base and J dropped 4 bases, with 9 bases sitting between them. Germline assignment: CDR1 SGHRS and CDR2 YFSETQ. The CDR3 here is CASSLRDTYNEQFF. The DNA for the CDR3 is TGCGCCAGCAGCTTGCGGGACACGTACAATGAGCAGTTCTTC.

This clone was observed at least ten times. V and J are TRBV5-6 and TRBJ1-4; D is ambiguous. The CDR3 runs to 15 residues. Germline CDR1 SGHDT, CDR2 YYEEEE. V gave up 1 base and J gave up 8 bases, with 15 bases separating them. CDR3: CASSLSAGVIEKLFF. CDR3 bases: TGTGCCAGCAGCTTGTCAGCAGGAGTAATCGAAAAACTGTTTTTT.

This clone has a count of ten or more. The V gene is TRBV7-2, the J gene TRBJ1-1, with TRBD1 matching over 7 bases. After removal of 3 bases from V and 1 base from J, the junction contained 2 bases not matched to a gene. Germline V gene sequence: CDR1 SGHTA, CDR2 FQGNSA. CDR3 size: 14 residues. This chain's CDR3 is CASSFGQENTEAFF. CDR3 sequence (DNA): TGTGCCAGCAGCTTTGGACAGGAGAACACTGAAGCTTTCTTT. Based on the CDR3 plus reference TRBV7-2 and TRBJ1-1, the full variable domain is GAGVSQSPSNKVTEKGKDVELRCDPISGHTALYWYRQSLGQGLEFLIYFQGNSAPDKSGLPSDRFSAERTGGSVSTLTIQRTQQEDSAVYLCASSFGQENTEAFFGQGTRLTVV.

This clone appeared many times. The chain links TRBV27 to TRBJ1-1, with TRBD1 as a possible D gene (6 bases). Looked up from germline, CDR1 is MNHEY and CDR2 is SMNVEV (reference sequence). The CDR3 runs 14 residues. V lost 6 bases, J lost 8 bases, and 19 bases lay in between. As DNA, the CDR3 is TGTGCCAGCAGATTAATCGGGGGGCGTTCCGAAGCTTTCTTT. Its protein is CASRLIGGRSEAFF.

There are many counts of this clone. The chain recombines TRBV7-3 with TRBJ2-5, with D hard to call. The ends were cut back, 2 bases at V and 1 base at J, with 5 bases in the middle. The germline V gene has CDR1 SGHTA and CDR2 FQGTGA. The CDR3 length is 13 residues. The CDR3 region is CASSLGSQETQYF. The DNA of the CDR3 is TGTGCCAGCAGCTTAGGCTCCCAAGAGACCCAGTACTTC.